The 8 T cell receptor beta chains reported below all come from one sample, sequenced in a study of blood T cell repertoires in COVID-19. Produced via immunoSEQ multiplex PCR; TCRdb's table is partial and in-frame only. This table holds 200,000 or so clones, 70% to 85% found once. The sequencing sample was made of PBMCs or T cells enriched from blood (not recorded which). The receptors here all came from a woman aged 40 to 55 with acute COVID-19.

V gene TRBV6-4 combines with J gene TRBJ1-1; TRBD1 is a possible D gene (5 bases). This CDR3 comprises 14 residues. The V end lost 3 bases, the J end lost 3 bases, and 11 bases lay between the germline ends. The germline CDR1 and CDR2 sequences are MRHNA and SNTAGT. CDR3 in amino acids: CASSDDSLDTEAFF. CDR3 DNA: TGTGCCAGCAGTGATGACAGCCTGGACACTGAAGCTTTCTTT.

The V call is TRBV4-1, the J call TRBJ1-4; D gene uncertain. Germline V CDR1 and CDR2: MGHRA, YSYEKL. Trimming left V 2 bases short and J 5 bases short, with 9 bases between. The CDR3 is 14 amino acids. The CDR3 loop is CASSQRETNEKLFF. In nucleotides, the CDR3 is TGCGCCAGCAGCCAACGGGAAACAAATGAAAAACTGTTTTTT.

The chain joins TRBV6-5 to TRBJ2-4; D unclear. Germline loops: CDR1 MNHEY, CDR2 SVGAGI. This CDR3 is 13 amino acids long. Trimming took 8 bases from V and 3 from J, leaving 11 bases between them. CDR3 region: CASSGSSKNIQYF. In DNA, the CDR3 is TGTGCCAGCTCTGGTAGCAGCAAAAACATTCAGTACTTC.

This clone has just a few counts. This sequence joins TRBV5-6 and TRBJ2-1, with 8 bases that match TRBD1. The V gene's germline CDR1 is SGHDT and CDR2 YYEEEE. CDR3 length equals 16 residues. J was trimmed by 0 bases and V by 2 bases; bases with no gene match: 4. The CDR3 DNA follows: TGTGCCAGCAGCTTCAGTCAGGGGGCCTCCTACAATGAGCAGTTCTTC. This sequence encodes CASSFSQGASYNEQFF.

The J gene is TRBJ2-3, the V gene TRBV21-1; the listed D gene, TRBD2, was not tested against the DNA. TRBV21-1 corresponds to a pseudogene. This CDR3 is 13 amino acids long. The CDR3 spells CAREAGVTDTQYF. In DNA form, the CDR3 reads TGTGCCAGGGAGGCTGGTGTCACAGATACGCAGTATTTT.

The V and J genes are TRBV10-3 and TRBJ2-1; 8 positions agree with TRBD2. The V gene's germline CDR1 is ENHRY and CDR2 SYGVKD. J gave up 6 bases and V 6 bases, and 4 bases lay outside the gene matches. This CDR3 spans 13 amino acids. CDR3 in amino acids: CAISQGLGNEQFF. The DNA for the CDR3 is TGTGCCATCAGCCAGGGACTAGGCAATGAGCAGTTCTTC.

CDR3 in amino acids: CATSRPSGGGETQYF. CDR3 nucleotide sequence: TGTGCCACCAGCAGACCGAGCGGGGGTGGAGAGACCCAGTACTTC. The J gene is TRBJ2-5, the V gene TRBV15, with 8 bases that match TRBD2. The CDR3 length is 15 residues. Per the germline V gene, CDR1 is LNHNV and CDR2 is YYDKDF (reference sequence). V trimming: 2 bases; J trimming: 4 bases; junction bases outside the gene matches: 6.

The chain uses TRBV10-2 and TRBJ2-7, with D perhaps matching TRBD2 (6 bases). From germline, CDR1 is WSHSY and CDR2 SAAADI. The CDR3 is 17 residues long. V was clipped by 0 bases and J by 0 bases, with 15 bases between them. CDR3 residues: CASSESPSRDFSYEQYF. The DNA of the CDR3 is TGCGCCAGCAGTGAGTCCCCCTCACGGGACTTCTCCTACGAGCAGTACTTC.